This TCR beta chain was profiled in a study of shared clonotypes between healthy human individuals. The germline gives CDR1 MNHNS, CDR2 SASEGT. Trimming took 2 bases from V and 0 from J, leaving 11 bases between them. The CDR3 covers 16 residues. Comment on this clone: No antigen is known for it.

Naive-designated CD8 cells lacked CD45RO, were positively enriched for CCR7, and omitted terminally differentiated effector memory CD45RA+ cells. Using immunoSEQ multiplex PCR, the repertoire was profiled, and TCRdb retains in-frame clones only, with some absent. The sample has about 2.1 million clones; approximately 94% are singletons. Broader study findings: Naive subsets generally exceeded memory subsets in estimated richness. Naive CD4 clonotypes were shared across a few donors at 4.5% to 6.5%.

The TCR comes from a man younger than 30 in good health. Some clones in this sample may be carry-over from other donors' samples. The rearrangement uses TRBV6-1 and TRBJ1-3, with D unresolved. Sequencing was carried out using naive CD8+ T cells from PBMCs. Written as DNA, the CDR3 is TGTGCCAGCAGTGAACGATTCTCCTTCTCTGGAAACACCATATATTTT. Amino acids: CASSERFSFSGNTIYF.